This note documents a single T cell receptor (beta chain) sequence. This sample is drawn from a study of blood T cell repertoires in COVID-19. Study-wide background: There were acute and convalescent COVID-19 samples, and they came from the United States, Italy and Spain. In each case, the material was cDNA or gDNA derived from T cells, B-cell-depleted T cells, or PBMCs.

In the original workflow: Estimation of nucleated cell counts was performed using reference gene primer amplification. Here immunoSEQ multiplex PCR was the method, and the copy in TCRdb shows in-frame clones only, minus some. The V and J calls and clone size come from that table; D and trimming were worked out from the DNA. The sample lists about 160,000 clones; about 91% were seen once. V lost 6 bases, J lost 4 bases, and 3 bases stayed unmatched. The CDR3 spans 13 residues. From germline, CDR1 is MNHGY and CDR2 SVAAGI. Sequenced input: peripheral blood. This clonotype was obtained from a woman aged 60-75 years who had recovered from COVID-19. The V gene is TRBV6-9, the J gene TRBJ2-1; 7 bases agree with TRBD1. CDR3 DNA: TGTGCCAGCAGGACAGGGAAGTACAATGAGCAGTTCTTC. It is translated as CASRTGKYNEQFF.